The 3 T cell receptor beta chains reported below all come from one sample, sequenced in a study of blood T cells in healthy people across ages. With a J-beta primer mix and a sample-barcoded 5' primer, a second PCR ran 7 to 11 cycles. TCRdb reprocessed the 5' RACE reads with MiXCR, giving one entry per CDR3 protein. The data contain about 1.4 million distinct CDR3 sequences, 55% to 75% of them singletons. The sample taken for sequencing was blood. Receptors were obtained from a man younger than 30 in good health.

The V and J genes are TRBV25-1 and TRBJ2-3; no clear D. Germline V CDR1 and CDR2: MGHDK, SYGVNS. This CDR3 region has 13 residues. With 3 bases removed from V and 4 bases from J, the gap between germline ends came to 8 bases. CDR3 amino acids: CASSDLAPDTQYF. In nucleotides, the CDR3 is TGTGCCAGCAGTGACTTAGCCCCAGATACGCAGTATTTT.

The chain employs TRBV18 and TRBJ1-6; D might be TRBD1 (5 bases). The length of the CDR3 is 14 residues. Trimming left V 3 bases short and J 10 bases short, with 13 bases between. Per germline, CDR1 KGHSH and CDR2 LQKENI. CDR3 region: CASSPAGDGSPLHF. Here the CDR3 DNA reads TGTGCCAGCTCACCGGCGGGGGACGGATCACCCCTCCACTTT.

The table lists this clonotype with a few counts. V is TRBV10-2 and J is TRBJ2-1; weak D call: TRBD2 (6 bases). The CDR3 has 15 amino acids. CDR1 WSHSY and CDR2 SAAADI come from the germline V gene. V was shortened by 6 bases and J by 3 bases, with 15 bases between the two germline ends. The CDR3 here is CASRVRLEVYNEQFF. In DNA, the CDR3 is TGCGCCAGCAGAGTAAGACTAGAGGTCTACAATGAGCAGTTCTTC.